The present T cell receptor (beta chain) was sequenced within a study of T cell responses to AZD1222 COVID-19 vaccine. General observations from the study: The peak T cell response came first, and repertoires were sampled only after it. Of the AZD1222 recipients, only 5 to 7 were seropositive at baseline.

V dropped 2 bases and J dropped 2 bases, with 12 bases sitting between them. Germline V gene sequence: CDR1 KGHSH, CDR2 LQKENI. This CDR3 contains 15 residues. Sequencing used immunoSEQ multiplex PCR; TCRdb keeps in-frame clones, though not all of them. The table lists fewer than 300,000 clones, over 90% of them singletons. Note on this clone: Its specificity is unknown.

This receptor was taken from an adult in good health. The chain couples TRBV18 to TRBJ1-1; D not resolved. Specimen: peripheral blood, collected on day 0 of AZD1222 vaccination. The CDR3 sequence is CASSPYEGGNTEAFF. The CDR3, as DNA: TGTGCCAGCTCACCATACGAGGGCGGTAACACTGAAGCTTTCTTT. Supplemented by reference TRBV18 and TRBJ1-1, the full variable domain reads NAGVMQNPRHLVRRRGQEARLRCSPMKGHSHVYWYRQLPEEGLKFMVYLQKENIIDESGMPKERFSAEFPKEGPSILRIQQVVRGDSAAYFCASSPYEGGNTEAFFGQGTRLTVV.